These 19 T cell receptor beta chains came from one sample sequenced in a study of regulatory T cells in long-lasting Graves disease. Time point given: newly diagnosed GD, antithyroid drugs for less than 3 months. The authors made the TCR library using RNA they extracted from PBMCs. HTBI primers from iRepertoire and Arm-PCR of CDR3 regions yielded the TCR beta libraries. One entry per CDR3 protein, called by TCRdb with MiXCR from the multiplex PCR reads. The data hold 550,000 to 650,000 distinct CDR3 sequences, with 15% to 20% observed a single time. Separately, the same data were catalogued under a study of T cells in Graves' hyperthyroidism and ophthalmopathy.

Sequencing used peripheral blood mononuclear cells (PBMCs), obtained at new diagnosis, from a patient treated with antithyroid drugs. These receptors came from a young man with Graves disease.

This clonotype was counted between two and nine times. V and J are TRBV12-5 and TRBJ1-2; 7 bases line up with TRBD1. Germline V gene sequence: CDR1 LGHNT, CDR2 FRNRAP. The CDR3 has 14 amino acids. The V gene end was trimmed by 4 bases and the J gene end by 6 bases; junction bases not matched to a gene: 8. CDR3 region: CASGWGGQLNGYTF. The CDR3 region has the DNA TGTGCTAGTGGTTGGGGGGGACAGCTGAATGGCTACACCTTC.

The CDR3 protein is CSASRGHTGELFF. In nucleotides, the CDR3 is TGCAGTGCTAGTCGGGGTCACACCGGGGAGCTGTTTTTT. The V and J genes are TRBV20-1 and TRBJ2-2; TRBD2 might be the D (5 bases). Between the trimmed V and J ends, which lost 3 bases and 3 bases, there was a span of 8 bases. This CDR3 is built from 13 residues. Germline V gene data show CDR1 as DFQATT and CDR2 as SNEGSKA (reference sequence).

This clonotype has ten or more counts. The V and J genes are TRBV6-5 and TRBJ2-7; D gene ambiguous. Germline-derived CDR1 and CDR2 are MNHEY and SVGAGI. The CDR3 extends over 14 amino acids. The V gene lost 0 bases and the J gene lost 0 bases, with 6 bases spanning the gap. The CDR3 protein is CASSYSGNSYEQYF. DNA for the CDR3: TGTGCCAGCAGTTACTCGGGGAACTCCTACGAGCAGTACTTC.

At least ten counts were recorded for this clonotype. This rearrangement joins TRBV20-1 to TRBJ2-3, with 11 bases lining up with TRBD2. Germline values: CDR1 DFQATT, CDR2 SNEGSKA (reference sequence). Trimming took 2 bases from V and 1 from J; bases not matched to a gene: 2. CDR3 size: 15 residues. CDR3 in DNA: TGCAGTGCTAGAAGGACTAGCGGGCGCACAGATACGCAGTATTTT. Its protein product is CSARRTSGRTDTQYF.

The chain carries TRBV28 and TRBJ2-7; a weak D match, TRBD1 (7 bases). This CDR3 contains 13 residues. V gave up 6 bases and J gave up 2 bases, with 11 bases separating them. The germline V gene has CDR1 MDHEN and CDR2 SYDVKM. The CDR3: CASRGGQTYEQYF. The CDR3 bases are TGTGCCAGCAGGGGGGGACAGACCTACGAGCAGTACTTC. Supplemented by reference TRBV28 and TRBJ2-7, the full variable domain reads DVKVTQSSRYLVKRTGEKVFLECVQDMDHENMFWYRQDPGLGLRLIYFSYDVKMKEKGDIPEGYSVSREKKERFSLILESASTNQTSMYLCASRGGQTYEQYFGPGTRLTVT.

Only a few counts were recorded for this clonotype. The CDR3 sequence: CASSQFYEQFF. The CDR3 region has the DNA TGTGCCAGCAGCCAATTCTATGAGCAGTTCTTC. The rearrangement links TRBV14 to TRBJ2-1; D gene ambiguous. The CDR3 length is 11 residues. V was pared by 2 bases and J by 8 bases, with 4 bases between. Germline loops: CDR1 SGHDN, CDR2 FVKESK.

This chain joins TRBV9 and TRBJ1-1; no clear D. The CDR3 loop spans 14 amino acids. Trimming took off 6 bases at V and 4 bases at J, with 16 bases between the two ends. Germline loops: CDR1 SGDLS, CDR2 YYNGEE. The CDR3: CASTQNMGITEAFF. CDR3 nucleotides: TGTGCCAGCACCCAAAATATGGGGATCACTGAAGCTTTCTTT. The whole variable domain, filled in from reference TRBV9 and TRBJ1-1, reads DSGVTQTPKHLITATGQRVTLRCSPRSGDLSVYWYQQSLDQGLQFLIQYYNGEERAKGNILERFSAQQFPDLHSELNLSSLELGDSALYFCASTQNMGITEAFFGQGTRLTVV.

This clonotype was detected ten times or more. The CDR3 DNA is TGTGCCAGCAGCGGCCAGGGACAGGGGACGGGCGAGCAGTACTTC. As protein: CASSGQGQGTGEQYF. This chain connects TRBV13 to TRBJ2-7; 10 nucleotides agree with TRBD1. Unmatched junction bases numbered 10, after V lost 5 bases and J lost 6 bases. Germline V gene sequence: CDR1 PRHDT, CDR2 FYEKMQ (reference sequence). The CDR3 runs 15 residues.

Note on this clonotype: Since a much larger clone is just one base distant, this may be a read error. This sequence joins TRBV6-2 or TRBV6-3 and TRBJ2-1; no clear D gene. This CDR3 is 15 amino acids long. Deletions cut 4 bases from V and 10 bases from J, with 20 bases between. The germline V gene encodes CDR1 MNHEY and CDR2 SVGEGT. In DNA form, the CDR3 reads TGTGCCAGCAGTTCGAGGAGCCTTACTTCCTACGAGCAGTTCTTC. Amino acids: CASSSRSLTSYEQFF.

This clonotype showed up just a few times. The genes are TRBV5-1 and TRBJ2-1, with 12 positions matching TRBD2. This CDR3 is 16 amino acids long. Trimming took 0 bases from V and 9 from J; bases not matched to a gene: 7. Germline loops: CDR1 SGHRS, CDR2 YFSETQ. The CDR3 coding sequence is TGCGCCAGCAGCTTGGTGGCTAGCGGGAGGGCCTTTGAGCAGTTCTTC. It yields the protein CASSLVASGRAFEQFF.

This clonotype was recorded a few times. The chain is built from TRBV15 and TRBJ2-7, with D uncertain. The germline CDR1 and CDR2 sequences are LNHNV and YYDKDF (reference sequence). The CDR3 runs 11 residues. The V and J ends lost 0 bases and 5 bases respectively, with 2 bases between them. The CDR3 DNA follows: TGTGCCACCAGCAGAGATAACGAGCAGTACTTC. This gives the protein CATSRDNEQYF.

This clonotype was picked up a small number of times. The chain has TRBV4-1 and TRBJ1-1; D unclear. V lost 4 bases to trimming and J lost 1 base, with 13 bases between them. The germline gives CDR1 MGHRA, CDR2 YSYEKL. CDR3 size: 15 residues. CDR3 sequence (DNA): TGCGCCAGCAGCCTTACCTCGGATTGGAACACTGAAGCTTTCTTT. Amino acids: CASSLTSDWNTEAFF.

This sequence joins TRBV20-1 and TRBJ2-4; 7 bases match TRBD1. V shed 1 base, J shed 8 bases, and the junction held 5 bases outside the gene matches. The CDR3 length is 13 residues. CDR1 and CDR2 from the germline V gene are DFQATT and SNEGSKA (reference sequence). CDR3 bases: TGCAGTGCTAGAGGCCGTACAGGGGACATTCAGTACTTC. It encodes CSARGRTGDIQYF.

This clonotype was seen a handful of times. The chain employs TRBV9 and TRBJ2-3; D is perhaps TRBD1 (5 bases). This CDR3 has 15 amino acids. Germline V lookup: CDR1 SGDLS, CDR2 YYNGEE. V lost 5 bases and J lost 0, with 13 bases in between. The CDR3 DNA reads TGTGCCAGCAGTGGGGCTTCCCATAGCACAGATACGCAGTATTTT. Translation gives CASSGASHSTDTQYF.

J is TRBJ2-3 and V is TRBV5-1; TRBD2 matches 14 bases. Germline V gene sequence: CDR1 SGHRS, CDR2 YFSETQ. The CDR3 length is 16 residues. J lost 4 bases, V lost 4 bases, and 5 bases had no gene match. CDR3 in amino acids: CASSNRLAGGADTQYF. For the CDR3, the DNA is TGCGCCAGCAGCAATAGACTAGCGGGAGGGGCAGATACGCAGTATTTT.

This clonotype has a count of ten or more. V usage is TRBV20-1 and J usage is TRBJ2-4; the D gene is possibly TRBD2 (6 bases). CDR3 length: 12 residues. The V end lost 1 base, the J end lost 9 bases, and 10 bases lay between the germline ends. Germline CDR1 and CDR2: DFQATT and SNEGSKA (reference sequence). CDR3 DNA sequence: TGCAGTGCTAGAGGGCGGGGTCCCATTCAGTACTTC. Translated: CSARGRGPIQYF.

This clonotype was counted many times. The CDR3 DNA reads as TGTGCCAGCAGTGAAATGGACGCTGGGGATTCACCCCTCCACTTT. Translation: CASSEMDAGDSPLHF. This chain connects TRBV2 to TRBJ1-6; D is unresolved. Germline V gene sequence: CDR1 SNHLY, CDR2 FYNNEI. The CDR3 contains 15 residues. V was shortened by 2 bases and J by 8 bases, with 13 bases between the two germline ends.

In this sample, this clonotype turned up many times. This sequence joins TRBV30 and TRBJ1-5; a possible D gene is TRBD1 (6 bases). The CDR3 spans 12 residues. Germline V gene lookup returns CDR1 GTSNPN and CDR2 SVGIG (reference sequence). The V gene lost 0 bases and the J gene lost 13 bases, with 13 bases spanning the gap. The CDR3 DNA reads as TGTGCCTGGAGTGTGTCAGGGGTTGAACAGCATTTT. Its protein product is CAWSVSGVEQHF.

This clonotype has ten or more counts. V gene TRBV12-3 or TRBV12-4 combines with J gene TRBJ2-5, with D unclear. Trimming stripped 2 bases from V and 5 bases from J, with 18 bases between. The length of the CDR3 is 16 residues. DNA for the CDR3: TGTGCCAGCAGTTTATCCGCCGCTAGTAGGGATGAGACCCAGTACTTC. As protein: CASSLSAASRDETQYF.